Following are 13 T cell receptor beta chains from one sample sequenced in a study of shared clonotypes between healthy human individuals (dated by TCRdb to the early 2020s). The method behind the library was the immunoSEQ multiplex PCR assay. What TCRdb holds here is the immuneACCESS table cut down to in-frame rearrangements. Part of the clones is not present; checked against another copy, under half of the missing clones reflect an unresolved V gene, and the others are unexplained. Counted in this sample were millions of clones; under 95% of them appeared once. Of the sample, 1.7% is held by the ten largest clones. For the CD8 naive samples, CD45RO-negative cells were positively selected for CCR7, yielding a CD45RA+CCR7+ population from which TemRA cells were excluded. Sequenced input: naive CD8+ T cells from PBMCs. Explained via the paper, the cell subset or site label denotes: CD45RA+CCR7+. Source of these receptors: a man aged 18 to 30 in good health. Some clones in this sample may be carry-over from other donors' samples.

The chain links TRBV9 to TRBJ1-2; TRBD1 is a possible D gene (5 bases). In germline, CDR1 is SGDLS, CDR2 YYNGEE. The germline V and J ends were trimmed by 1 base and 3 bases, with 19 bases remaining between them. CDR3 length equals 17 residues. The DNA for the CDR3 is TGTGCCAGCAGCGTATTCGAGGACATTCGGAGGGACTATGGCTACACCTTC. This sequence encodes CASSVFEDIRRDYGYTF.

This sequence joins TRBV7-9 and TRBJ2-5; D is perhaps TRBD1 (7 bases). V lost 4 bases to trimming and J lost 1 base, with 16 bases between them. CDR3 length: 16 residues. Germline values: CDR1 SEHNR, CDR2 FQNEAQ (reference sequence). The CDR3 is CASSSREYRGQETQYF. The CDR3, as DNA: TGTGCCAGCAGCTCCCGGGAGTACAGGGGCCAAGAGACCCAGTACTTC.

J is TRBJ2-5 and V is TRBV13, with TRBD2 matching over 14 bases. The junction had 10 bases not matched to a gene; V was cut back by 5 bases and J by 2 bases. The germline V gene has CDR1 PRHDT and CDR2 FYEKMQ (reference sequence). The CDR3 consists of 18 residues. The CDR3 DNA reads TGTGCCAGCAGCCATTCGGGACTAGCGGGAGAGGAGCAAGAGACCCAGTACTTC. Encoded protein: CASSHSGLAGEEQETQYF.

This clone was detected only once. The junction differs from germline at one of its ends, possibly a read error. The V and J genes are TRBV7-6 and TRBJ2-6; possibly TRBD2 for D (6 bases). Germline loops: CDR1 SGHVS, CDR2 FNYEAQ. This CDR3 is 15 amino acids long. The chain's CDR3 is CASSPRGSEANVLTF. The CDR3 coding sequence is TGTGCCAGCAGCCCCCGGGGGTCTGAGGCCAACGTCCTGACTTTC.

This chain connects TRBV27 to TRBJ2-7; D is uncertain. Trimming took 3 bases from V and 0 from J, leaving 6 bases between them. This CDR3 spans 13 amino acids. Germline CDR1 MNHEY, CDR2 SMNVEV (reference sequence). The DNA of the CDR3 is TGTGCCAGCAGTTTCGTTCCCTCCTACGAGCAGTACTTC. Translated, it gives CASSFVPSYEQYF.

The chain employs TRBV5-8 and TRBJ1-3; D possibly corresponds to TRBD1 (5 bases). Looked up from germline, CDR1 is SGHTS and CDR2 is YDEGEE. CDR3 size: 16 residues. Trimming removed 7 bases at V and 0 bases at J, with 17 bases between. The CDR3 DNA follows: TGTGCCAGCTGGGGGGACTCCCTCAGCTCTGGAAACACCATATATTTT. It specifies CASWGDSLSSGNTIYF.

V and J are TRBV7-9 and TRBJ1-1; no clear D gene. Per the germline V gene, CDR1 is SEHNR and CDR2 is FQNEAQ (reference sequence). This CDR3 contains 12 residues. Between the trimmed V and J ends, which lost 1 base and 6 bases, there was a span of 6 bases. The CDR3 sequence is CASSLGYPEAFF. The CDR3, as DNA: TGTGCCAGCAGCTTAGGCTACCCTGAAGCTTTCTTT.

V usage is TRBV6-1 and J usage is TRBJ2-7, with 12 bases matching TRBD2. This CDR3 is 14 amino acids long. Germline CDR1 is MNHNS and CDR2 is SASEGT. J gave up 5 bases and V 7 bases, and 6 bases lay outside the gene matches. The CDR3 DNA follows: TGTGCCAGCAAACTAGCGGGAGGTATAAACGAGCAGTACTTC. This gives the protein CASKLAGGINEQYF.

V gene TRBV4-2 combines with J gene TRBJ1-5; D is undetermined. Germline CDR1 and CDR2: LGHNA and YNFKEQ. V lost 0 bases to trimming and J lost 7 bases, with 10 bases between them. The CDR3 spans 14 residues. CDR3 loop: CASSQDDTGQPQHF. The CDR3 nucleotides read TGTGCCAGCAGCCAAGATGATACGGGGCAGCCCCAGCATTTT.

The rearrangement uses TRBV9 and TRBJ2-2, with D tentatively TRBD1 (6 bases). This CDR3 has 15 residues. The ends were cut back, 7 bases at V and 0 bases at J, with 13 bases in the middle. From germline, CDR1 is SGDLS and CDR2 YYNGEE. The CDR3 reads CASVPGTTNTGELFF. DNA for the CDR3: TGTGCCAGCGTACCCGGGACAACGAACACCGGGGAGCTGTTTTTT.

The gene calls are TRBV19 and TRBJ2-7; 12 nucleotides agree with TRBD1. Germline assignment: CDR1 LNHDA and CDR2 SQIVND (reference sequence). The CDR3 runs to 15 residues. The J segment lost 4 bases and the V segment lost 3 bases, leaving 4 bases of the junction unmatched. This chain's CDR3 is CASSMGTGGVYEQYF. CDR3 nucleotides: TGTGCCAGTAGTATGGGGACAGGGGGCGTTTACGAGCAGTACTTC.

The chain employs TRBV7-6 and TRBJ2-4, with D tentatively TRBD1 (6 bases). Trimming pared 2 bases from V and 4 bases from J, leaving 18 bases between. Germline CDR1 is SGHVS and CDR2 is FNYEAQ. The CDR3 consists of 17 residues. CDR3 in DNA: TGTGCCAGCAGCTTACTGGGGGCTGGGACCCCAAAAAACATTCAGTACTTC. This encodes CASSLLGAGTPKNIQYF. The entire variable domain, with the rest obtained from reference TRBV7-6 and TRBJ2-4, is as follows: GAGVSQSPRYKVTKRGQDVALRCDPISGHVSLYWYRQALGQGPEFLTYFNYEAQQDKSGLPNDRFSAERPEGSISTLTIQRTEQRDSAMYRCASSLLGAGTPKNIQYFGAGTRLSVL.

CDR3 DNA: TGTGCCATCAGTGACCCAAGGGGGCTGAACACTGAAGCTTTCTTT. Translation: CAISDPRGLNTEAFF. The J gene is TRBJ1-1, the V gene TRBV10-3, with TRBD1 identical over 7 bases. This CDR3 comprises 15 residues. CDR1 is ENHRY, CDR2 SYGVKD, per germline. V dropped 3 bases and J dropped 0; count of bases not matched to a gene: 4.